This is a list of T cell receptor beta chains from one sample in a study of cytomegalovirus exposure and HLA in healthy donors. The repertoire was sequenced with immunoSEQ multiplex PCR; TCRdb's copy has only in-frame clones and lacks some. The profile covers about 160,000 clones, with around 74% appearing a single time and around 2% taken by the ten largest. Input material: PBMCs. The receptors originated from a female donor in good health and CMV-seronegative. The CDR3 runs from the conserved cysteine through the conserved F or W. The D gene is left open where the match is weak. Size tells how often a clone was seen (once, few, many) or the class of an expanded clone, and some rows leave it out.

CDR3aa,CDR3nt,j_gene,v_gene,d_gene,abundance
CASSQDLGQRSYEQYF,TGTGCCAGCAGCCAAGATCTTGGACAGCGGAGCTACGAGCAGTACTTC,TRBJ2-7,TRBV4-2,.,.
CSVAGRLAVYNEQFF,TGCAGCGTGGCGGGAAGGCTAGCGGTCTACAATGAGCAGTTCTTC,TRBJ2-1,TRBV29-1,TRBD2,.
CAWMGTGAWGYTF,TGTGCCTGGATGGGGACAGGGGCGTGGGGCTACACCTTC,TRBJ1-2,TRBV30,TRBD1,.
CASSLTPSGENEQFF,TGTGCCAGCAGCTTAACCCCTAGCGGGGAGAATGAGCAGTTCTTC,TRBJ2-1,TRBV11-2,TRBD2,.
CATSEGAYNEQFF,TGTGCCACGTCGGAGGGGGCTTACAATGAGCAGTTCTTC,TRBJ2-1,TRBV25-1,.,.
CASSQGSIGAWGQGYNEQFF,TGTGCCAGCAGCCAAGGTTCAATCGGCGCATGGGGACAGGGGTACAATGAGCAGTTCTTC,TRBJ2-1,TRBV14,TRBD1,.
CASSPIQGSSYEQYF,TGCGCCAGCAGCCCTATACAGGGTTCCTCCTACGAGCAGTACTTC,TRBJ2-7,TRBV4-1,.,.
CASSAGRAGQPQHF,TGTGCCAGCAGTGCCGGCAGGGCCGGTCAGCCCCAGCATTTT,TRBJ1-5,TRBV2,.,.
CASSMGDRGGGYTF,TGTGCCAGCAGTATGGGGGACAGGGGTGGCGGCTACACCTTC,TRBJ1-2,TRBV5-6,TRBD1,once
CASLKRQGTPAFF,TGTGCCAGTTTGAAAAGACAGGGTACCCCAGCTTTCTTT,TRBJ1-1,TRBV19,TRBD1,.
CAWNRDSSYEQYF,TGTGCCTGGAACCGGGACAGCTCCTACGAGCAGTACTTC,TRBJ2-7,TRBV30,TRBD1,.
CASSLVNAGADEQFF,TGCGCCAGCAGCTTGGTTAACGCGGGGGCGGATGAGCAGTTCTTC,TRBJ2-1,TRBV5-1,.,.
CASSRVNTEAFF,TGTGCCAGCAGTCGGGTGAACACTGAAGCTTTCTTT,TRBJ1-1,TRBV6-1,.,.
CASTVGLHNEQFF,TGTGCCAGCACGGTGGGCTTACACAATGAGCAGTTCTTC,TRBJ2-1,TRBV27,.,.
CAWSRTAYNEKLFF,TGTGCCTGGAGCCGGACAGCTTATAATGAAAAACTGTTTTTT,TRBJ1-4,TRBV30,.,few
CASSLEQRNNYGYTF,TGTGCCAGCAGCTTGGAACAGAGAAATAACTATGGCTACACCTTC,TRBJ1-2,TRBV5-6,.,.
CASSEQQGQTNEKLFF,TGTGCCAGCAGTGAACAACAGGGTCAAACTAATGAAAAACTGTTTTTT,TRBJ1-4,TRBV6-1,.,.
CASSATGVGTEAFF,TGTGCCAGCAGTGCGACAGGTGTTGGCACTGAAGCTTTCTTT,TRBJ1-1,TRBV6-1,.,once
CASSLVDTLPLHF,TGCGCCAGCAGCTTGGTAGACACGCTGCCCCTCCACTTT,TRBJ1-6,TRBV5-1,.,.
CASSFGGQPYGYTF,TGTGCCAGCAGTTTTGGAGGACAGCCTTATGGCTACACCTTC,TRBJ1-2,TRBV27,.,.
CASSQTILDGSKRYNSPLHF,TGTGCCAGCAGCCAGACAATACTAGACGGCTCTAAGAGATATAATTCACCCCTCCACTTT,TRBJ1-6,TRBV6-7,.,.
CASSFSSLQGARGGTEAFF,TGTGCCAGCAGCTTTAGCTCCTTACAGGGGGCTAGAGGAGGGACTGAAGCTTTCTTT,TRBJ1-1,TRBV7-2,TRBD1,.
CAWSVLAGVDEQYF,TGTGCCTGGAGTGTACTAGCGGGAGTGGACGAGCAGTACTTC,TRBJ2-7,TRBV30,TRBD2,.
CASRDSFLSGNTIYF,TGTGCCAGCCGCGACAGTTTCCTCTCTGGAAACACCATATATTTT,TRBJ1-3,TRBV6-1,.,.
CASTWTGATEAFF,TGTGCCAGCACCTGGACAGGGGCGACTGAAGCTTTCTTT,TRBJ1-1,TRBV6-1,TRBD1,few
CAWSQARYNEQFF,TGTGCCTGGAGTCAGGCTCGATACAATGAGCAGTTCTTC,TRBJ2-1,TRBV30,.,few
CASSQNYRQGMNTEAFF,TGCGCCAGCAGCCAGAACTATAGACAGGGGATGAACACTGAAGCTTTCTTT,TRBJ1-1,TRBV5-1,TRBD1,.
CASSDTRITGGYGYTF,TGTGCCAGCAGTGACACCCGGATAACAGGGGGCTATGGCTACACCTTC,TRBJ1-2,TRBV6-1,TRBD1,once
CASRAYQGGNSPLHF,TGTGCCAGCAGAGCATATCAGGGTGGGAATTCACCCCTCCACTTT,TRBJ1-6,TRBV2,.,.
CASSLAGATENTEAFF,TGCGCCAGCAGCTTGGCTGGGGCGACGGAGAACACTGAAGCTTTCTTT,TRBJ1-1,TRBV5-1,.,once
CASLGTGTYEQYF,TGTGCCAGCCTCGGGACAGGTACCTACGAGCAGTACTTC,TRBJ2-7,TRBV27,TRBD1,few
CAWRSQGGIDEQYF,TGTGCCTGGAGAAGTCAGGGGGGTATCGACGAGCAGTACTTC,TRBJ2-7,TRBV30,.,few
CASSFGTGGTEAFF,TGTGCCAGTAGTTTCGGGACAGGAGGGACTGAAGCTTTCTTT,TRBJ1-1,TRBV19,TRBD1,.
CASSPQPPGDSGNTIYF,TGCGCCAGCAGCCCGCAGCCCCCCGGAGACTCTGGAAACACCATATATTTT,TRBJ1-3,TRBV5-1,.,.
CASSYSTEALNTEAFF,TGTGCCAGCAGTTACTCGACAGAAGCGTTGAACACTGAAGCTTTCTTT,TRBJ1-1,TRBV6-5,.,few
CASSLGLTGDYEQYF,TGCGCCAGCAGCTTGGGCCTAACAGGTGACTACGAGCAGTACTTC,TRBJ2-7,TRBV5-1,.,.
CASSSWTTDQPQHF,TGTGCCAGCTCGTCTTGGACAACCGATCAGCCCCAGCATTTT,TRBJ1-5,TRBV2,.,.
CASSLTSGSGTGELFF,TGTGCCAGCAGCCTGACTAGCGGTAGTGGAACCGGGGAGCTGTTTTTT,TRBJ2-2,TRBV7-3,TRBD2,few
CASSIFAGGSPLHF,TGTGCCAGTAGTATATTCGCAGGGGGCTCACCCCTCCACTTT,TRBJ1-6,TRBV19,TRBD1,.
CASRQGAEQYF,TGTGCCAGCAGACAGGGAGCCGAGCAGTACTTC,TRBJ2-7,TRBV6-5,.,.
CASSEQASGYQATQYF,TGTGCCAGCAGTGAACAGGCTAGCGGGTACCAAGCGACCCAGTACTTC,TRBJ2-5,TRBV6-1,TRBD2,.
CAWGDRGEKLFF,TGTGCCTGGGGGGACAGGGGGGAAAAACTGTTTTTT,TRBJ1-4,TRBV30,TRBD1,once
CASSRVAGDEQFF,TGTGCCAGCAGTAGAGTAGCGGGAGATGAGCAGTTCTTC,TRBJ2-1,TRBV6-6,TRBD2,.
CAISEQGGGNEQFF,TGTGCCATCAGCGAACAGGGGGGAGGAAATGAGCAGTTCTTC,TRBJ2-1,TRBV10-3,TRBD1,.
CATRGLVYNEQFF,TGTGCTACGCGGGGGTTGGTCTACAATGAGCAGTTCTTC,TRBJ2-1,TRBV6-1,TRBD2,.
CASSTLPGLAGGPVQYF,TGTGCCAGTAGTACCCTTCCAGGGCTAGCGGGAGGGCCTGTGCAGTACTTC,TRBJ2-7,TRBV19,TRBD2,once
CASSQEKRARAYEQYF,TGCGCCAGCAGCCAAGAGAAGAGGGCCCGGGCCTACGAGCAGTACTTC,TRBJ2-7,TRBV4-1,.,.
CASSIQGNTDTQYF,TGTGCCAGTAGTATCCAGGGCAACACAGATACGCAGTATTTT,TRBJ2-3,TRBV19,.,.
CASSRGTGSEKLFF,TGCGCCAGCAGCAGGGGGACAGGGAGTGAAAAACTGTTTTTT,TRBJ1-4,TRBV5-1,TRBD1,.
CASGQERTDTQYF,TGTGCCAGTGGACAGGAGCGCACAGATACGCAGTATTTT,TRBJ2-3,TRBV10-3,TRBD1,.
CASDLGQSFPSTDTQYF,TGTGCCAGCGATCTGGGACAGTCGTTTCCTAGCACAGATACGCAGTATTTT,TRBJ2-3,TRBV7-8,TRBD1,.
CATSRSYGGAETQYF,TGTGCCACCAGCAGATCCTACGGAGGTGCGGAGACCCAGTACTTC,TRBJ2-5,TRBV15,.,.
CASSLYGDRATETQYF,TGTGCCAGCAGCTTATATGGGGACAGGGCTACAGAGACCCAGTACTTC,TRBJ2-5,TRBV7-6,TRBD1,.
CSVVGVGNDYGYTF,TGCAGCGTTGTAGGGGTAGGGAATGACTATGGCTACACCTTC,TRBJ1-2,TRBV29-1,.,.
CARPDKDREGEQYF,TGTGCCAGACCCGATAAGGACAGGGAGGGCGAGCAGTACTTC,TRBJ2-7,TRBV27,.,.
CASSSVLAASSYNEQFF,TGTGCCAGCAGCTCCGTCCTAGCGGCGAGCTCCTACAATGAGCAGTTCTTC,TRBJ2-1,TRBV5-4,TRBD2,once
CASSRGAGVGETQYF,TGTGCCAGCAGCCGCGGAGCCGGGGTCGGGGAGACCCAGTACTTC,TRBJ2-5,TRBV11-2,.,.